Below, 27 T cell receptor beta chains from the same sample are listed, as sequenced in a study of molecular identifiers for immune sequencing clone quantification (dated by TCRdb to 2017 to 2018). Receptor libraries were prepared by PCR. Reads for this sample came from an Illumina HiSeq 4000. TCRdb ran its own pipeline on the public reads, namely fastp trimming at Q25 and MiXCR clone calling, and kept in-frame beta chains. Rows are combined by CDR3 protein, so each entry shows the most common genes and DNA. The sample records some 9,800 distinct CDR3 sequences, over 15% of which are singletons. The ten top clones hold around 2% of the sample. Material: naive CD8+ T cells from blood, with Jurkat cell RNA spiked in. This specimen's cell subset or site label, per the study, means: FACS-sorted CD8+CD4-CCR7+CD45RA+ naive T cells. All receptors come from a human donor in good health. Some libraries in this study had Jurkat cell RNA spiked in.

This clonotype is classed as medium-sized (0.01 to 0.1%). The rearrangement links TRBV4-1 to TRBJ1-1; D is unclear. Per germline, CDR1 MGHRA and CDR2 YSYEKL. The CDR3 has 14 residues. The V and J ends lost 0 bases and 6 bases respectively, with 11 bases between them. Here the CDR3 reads CASSQDELVAEAFF. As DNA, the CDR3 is TGCGCCAGCAGCCAAGATGAGCTAGTGGCTGAAGCTTTCTTT.

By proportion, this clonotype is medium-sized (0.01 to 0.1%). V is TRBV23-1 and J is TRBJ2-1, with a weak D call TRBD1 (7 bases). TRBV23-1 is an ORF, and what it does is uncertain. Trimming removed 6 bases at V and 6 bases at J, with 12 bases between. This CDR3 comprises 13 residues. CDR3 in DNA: TGCGCCAGCAGAGGAGGGGGCTGCAATGAGCAGTTCTTC. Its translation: CASRGGGCNEQFF.

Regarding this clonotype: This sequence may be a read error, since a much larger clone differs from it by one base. In DNA form, the CDR3 reads TGCAGCGTCCGGGAGCCGGTCGAAGCTCTCTTT. This gives the protein CSVREPVEALF. The J gene is TRBJ1-1, the V gene TRBV29-1; D is undetermined. Per the germline V gene, CDR1 is SQVTM and CDR2 is ANQGSEA. The CDR3 spans 11 residues.

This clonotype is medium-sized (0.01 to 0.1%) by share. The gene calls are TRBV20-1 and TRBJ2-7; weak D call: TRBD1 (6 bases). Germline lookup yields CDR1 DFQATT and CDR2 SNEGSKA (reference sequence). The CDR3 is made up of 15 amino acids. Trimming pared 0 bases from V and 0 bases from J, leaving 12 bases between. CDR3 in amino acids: CSARDQGRSSYEQYF. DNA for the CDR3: TGCAGTGCTAGAGATCAGGGGCGAAGCTCCTACGAGCAGTACTTC.

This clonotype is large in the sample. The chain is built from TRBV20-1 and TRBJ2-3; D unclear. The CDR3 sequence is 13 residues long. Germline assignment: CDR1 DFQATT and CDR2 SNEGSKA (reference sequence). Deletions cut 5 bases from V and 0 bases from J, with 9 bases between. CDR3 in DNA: TGCAGTGCTCTCTTCGGGAGCACAGATACGCAGTATTTT. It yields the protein CSALFGSTDTQYF.

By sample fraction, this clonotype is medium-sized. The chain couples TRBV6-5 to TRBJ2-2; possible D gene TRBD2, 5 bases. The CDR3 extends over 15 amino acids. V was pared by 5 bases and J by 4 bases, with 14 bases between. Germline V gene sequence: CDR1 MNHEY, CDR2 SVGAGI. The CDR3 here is CASSNGLIGTGELFF. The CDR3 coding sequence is TGTGCCAGCAGTAACGGACTGATTGGCACCGGGGAGCTGTTTTTT.

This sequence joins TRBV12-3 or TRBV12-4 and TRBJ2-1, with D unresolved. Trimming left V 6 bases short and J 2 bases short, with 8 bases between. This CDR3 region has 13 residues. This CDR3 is CASSRTPYNEQFF. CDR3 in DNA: TGTGCCAGCAGCAGGACCCCCTACAATGAGCAGTTCTTC.

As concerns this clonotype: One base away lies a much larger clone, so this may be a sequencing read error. The CDR3 region has the DNA TGTACCAGCAGGGGTCGTGGGCGGGAGGAGACCCAGTACTTC. It specifies CTSRGRGREETQYF. The chain is built from TRBV12-3 or TRBV12-4 and TRBJ2-5; D may be TRBD2 (7 bases). This CDR3 region has 14 residues.

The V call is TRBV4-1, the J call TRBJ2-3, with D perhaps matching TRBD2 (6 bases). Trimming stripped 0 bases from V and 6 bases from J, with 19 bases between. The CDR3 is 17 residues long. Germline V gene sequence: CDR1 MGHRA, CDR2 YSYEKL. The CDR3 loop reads CASSQDSLAVWGDTQYF. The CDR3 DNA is TGCGCCAGCAGCCAAGATTCCTTAGCGGTCTGGGGGGATACGCAGTATTTT.

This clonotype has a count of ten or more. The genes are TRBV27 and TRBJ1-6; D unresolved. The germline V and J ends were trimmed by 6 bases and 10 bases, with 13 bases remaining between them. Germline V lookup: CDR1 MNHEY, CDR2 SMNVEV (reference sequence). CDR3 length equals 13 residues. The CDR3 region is CASSRQQWSPLHF. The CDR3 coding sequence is TGTGCCAGCAGCCGGCAGCAGTGGTCACCCCTCCACTTT.

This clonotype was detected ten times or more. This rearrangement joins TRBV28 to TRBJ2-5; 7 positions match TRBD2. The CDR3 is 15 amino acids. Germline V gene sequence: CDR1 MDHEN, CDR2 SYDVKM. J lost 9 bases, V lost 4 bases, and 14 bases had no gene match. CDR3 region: CASSSLLLAGRAQYF. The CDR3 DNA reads TGTGCCAGCAGTTCCCTCTTGCTCGCGGGGAGGGCCCAGTACTTC.

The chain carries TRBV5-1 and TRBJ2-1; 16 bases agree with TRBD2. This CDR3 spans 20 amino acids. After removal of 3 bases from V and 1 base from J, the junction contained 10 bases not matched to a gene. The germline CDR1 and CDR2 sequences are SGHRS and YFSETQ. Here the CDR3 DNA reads TGCGCCAGCAGCTGGGGACTAGCGGGAGGGCTTGTAAATTCCTACAATGAGCAGTTCTTC. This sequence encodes CASSWGLAGGLVNSYNEQFF.

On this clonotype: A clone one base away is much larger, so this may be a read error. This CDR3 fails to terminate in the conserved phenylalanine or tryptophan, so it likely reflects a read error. The CDR3 is CASSQEQDHYNEQFL. For the CDR3, the DNA is TGTGCCAGCAGCCAAGAACAGGACCACTACAATGAGCAGTTCCTC. The V gene is TRBV4-2, the J gene TRBJ2-1, with D possibly matching TRBD1 (5 bases). V was trimmed by 0 bases and J by 3 bases, leaving 9 bases between them. Looked up from germline, CDR1 is LGHNA and CDR2 is YNFKEQ. The CDR3 is 15 residues long.

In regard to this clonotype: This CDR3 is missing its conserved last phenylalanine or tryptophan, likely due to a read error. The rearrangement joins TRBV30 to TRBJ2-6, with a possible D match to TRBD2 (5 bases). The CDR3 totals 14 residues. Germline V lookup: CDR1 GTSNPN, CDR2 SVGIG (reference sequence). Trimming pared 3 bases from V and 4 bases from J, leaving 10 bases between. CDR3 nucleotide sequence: TGTGCCTGGAGGACGGGGTGGGGGGCCAACGTCCTGACTTCC. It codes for CAWRTGWGANVLTS.

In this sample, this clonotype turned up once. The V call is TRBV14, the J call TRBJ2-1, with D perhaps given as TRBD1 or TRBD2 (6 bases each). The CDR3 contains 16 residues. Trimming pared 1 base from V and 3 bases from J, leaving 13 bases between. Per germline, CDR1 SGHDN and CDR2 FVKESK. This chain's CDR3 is CASSQAGGLYYNEQFF. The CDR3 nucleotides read TGTGCCAGCAGCCAAGCCGGGGGCCTCTACTACAATGAGCAGTTCTTC.

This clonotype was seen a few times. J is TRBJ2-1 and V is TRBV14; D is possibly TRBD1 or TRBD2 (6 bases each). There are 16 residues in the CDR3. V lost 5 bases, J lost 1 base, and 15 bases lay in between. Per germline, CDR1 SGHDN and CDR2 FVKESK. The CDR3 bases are TGTGCCAGCAGCAAAAGGACAGCGGGTTCCTACAATGAGCAGTTCTTC. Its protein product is CASSKRTAGSYNEQFF.

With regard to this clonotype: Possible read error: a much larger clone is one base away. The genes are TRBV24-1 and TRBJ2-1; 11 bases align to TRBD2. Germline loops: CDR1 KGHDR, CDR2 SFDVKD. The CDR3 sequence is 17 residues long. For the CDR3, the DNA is TGTGCCACCAGTGATCAGAGACTAGCGGGGTCCTACGATGAGCAGTTCTTC. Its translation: CATSDQRLAGSYDEQFF.

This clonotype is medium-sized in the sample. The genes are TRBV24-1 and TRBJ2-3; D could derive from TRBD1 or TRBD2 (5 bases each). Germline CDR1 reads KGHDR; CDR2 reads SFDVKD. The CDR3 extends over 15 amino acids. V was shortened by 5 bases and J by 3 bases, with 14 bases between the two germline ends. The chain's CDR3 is CATSAGTPGTDTQYF. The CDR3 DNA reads TGTGCCACCAGTGCCGGGACCCCGGGAACAGATACGCAGTATTTT.

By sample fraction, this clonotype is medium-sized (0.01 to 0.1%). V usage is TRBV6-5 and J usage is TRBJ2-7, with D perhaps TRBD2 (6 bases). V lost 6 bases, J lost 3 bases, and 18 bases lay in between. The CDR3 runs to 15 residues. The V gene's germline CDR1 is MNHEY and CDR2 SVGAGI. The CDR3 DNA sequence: TGTGCCAGCAGCCTAGTGGGAGGCCCCCTCTACGAGCAGTACTTC. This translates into CASSLVGGPLYEQYF.

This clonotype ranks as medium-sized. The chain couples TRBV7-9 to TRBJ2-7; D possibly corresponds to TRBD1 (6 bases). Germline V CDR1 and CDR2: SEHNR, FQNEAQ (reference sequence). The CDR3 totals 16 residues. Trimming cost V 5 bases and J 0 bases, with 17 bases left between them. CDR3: CASSLSGTPNSYEQYF. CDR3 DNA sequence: TGTGCCAGCAGCCTATCCGGGACACCAAACTCCTACGAGCAGTACTTC.

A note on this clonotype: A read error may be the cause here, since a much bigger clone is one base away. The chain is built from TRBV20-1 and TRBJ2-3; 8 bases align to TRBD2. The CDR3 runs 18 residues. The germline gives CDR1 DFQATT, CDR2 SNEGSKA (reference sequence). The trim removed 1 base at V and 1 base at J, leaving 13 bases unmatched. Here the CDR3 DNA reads TGCAGTGCTAGAGCAGGTAGCGGGGTCCTTACTTGCACAGATACGCAGTATTTT. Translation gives CSARAGSGVLTCTDTQYF.

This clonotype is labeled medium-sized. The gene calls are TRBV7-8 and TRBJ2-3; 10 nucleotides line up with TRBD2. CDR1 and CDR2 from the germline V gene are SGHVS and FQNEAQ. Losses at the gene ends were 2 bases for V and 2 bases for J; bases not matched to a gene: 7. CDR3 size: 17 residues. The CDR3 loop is CASSLRFLAGDTDTQYF. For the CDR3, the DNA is TGTGCCAGCAGCTTACGTTTTCTAGCGGGAGACACAGATACGCAGTATTTT.

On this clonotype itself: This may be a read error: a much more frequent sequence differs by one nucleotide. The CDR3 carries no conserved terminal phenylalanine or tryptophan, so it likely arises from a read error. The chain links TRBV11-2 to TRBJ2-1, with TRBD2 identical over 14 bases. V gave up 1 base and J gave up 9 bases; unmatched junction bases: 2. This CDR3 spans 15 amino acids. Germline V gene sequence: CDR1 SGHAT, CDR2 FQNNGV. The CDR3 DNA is TGTGCCAGCAGCTTAGGGACTAGCGGGAGGACTGAGCAGTTCTAC. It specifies CASSLGTSGRTEQFY.

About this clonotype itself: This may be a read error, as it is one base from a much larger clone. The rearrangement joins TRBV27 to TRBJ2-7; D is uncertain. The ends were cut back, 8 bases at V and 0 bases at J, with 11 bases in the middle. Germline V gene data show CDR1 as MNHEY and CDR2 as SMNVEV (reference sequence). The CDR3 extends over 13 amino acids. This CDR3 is CASAQPPSYEQYF. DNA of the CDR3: TGTGCCAGCGCACAGCCTCCCTCCTACGAGCAGTACTTC.

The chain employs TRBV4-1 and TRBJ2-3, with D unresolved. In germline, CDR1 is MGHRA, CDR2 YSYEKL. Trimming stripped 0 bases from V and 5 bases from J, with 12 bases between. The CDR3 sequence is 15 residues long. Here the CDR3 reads CASSQEDRGGDTQYF. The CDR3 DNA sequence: TGCGCCAGCAGCCAAGAAGATCGTGGTGGAGATACGCAGTATTTT.

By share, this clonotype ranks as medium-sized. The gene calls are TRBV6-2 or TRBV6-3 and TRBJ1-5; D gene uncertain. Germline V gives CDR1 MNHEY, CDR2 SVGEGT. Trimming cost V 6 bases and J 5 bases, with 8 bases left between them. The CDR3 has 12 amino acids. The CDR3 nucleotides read TGTGCCAGCAGCCCCATCTATCAGCCCCAGCATTTT. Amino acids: CASSPIYQPQHF.

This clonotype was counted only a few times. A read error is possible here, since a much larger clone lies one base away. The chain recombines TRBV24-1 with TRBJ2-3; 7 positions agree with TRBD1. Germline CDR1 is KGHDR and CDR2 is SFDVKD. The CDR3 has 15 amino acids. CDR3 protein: CATRTGTDPTDTRYF. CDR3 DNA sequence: TGTGCCACCAGGACAGGGACCGACCCCACAGATACGCGGTATTTT.